This T cell receptor (beta chain) was identified in a study of identifying expanded T cells in peripheral blood. The study's findings and limits: Over about two and four weeks, about 15 and 19 clones changed, versus around 1.3 between replicates. Variance in clone template counts between approximately two-week samples significantly increased with total template count across all healthy donors.

In regard to this clone: Antigen: not known.

Sequenced by immunoSEQ multiplex PCR; TCRdb stores in-frame clones only, minus some. The sample holds 75,000 to 95,000 clones, roughly 84% seen once. Collection occurred without any documented infections or immune events in donors. The sequence was obtained from a person aged 18-69 years in good health. Sample: blood.

As DNA, the CDR3 is TGTGCTAGTGGTCCCGGGACAGGTGGGGGTCAGCCCCAGCATTTT. Its translation is CASGPGTGGGQPQHF. This chain links TRBV12-5 with TRBJ1-5; 8 bases are a match to TRBD1. J lost 6 bases, V lost 5 bases, and 9 bases had no gene match. The germline gives CDR1 LGHNT, CDR2 FRNRAP. The CDR3 length is 15 residues.